The 16 T cell receptor beta chains reported below all come from one sample, sequenced in a study of identifying expanded T cells in peripheral blood. Profiling relied on immunoSEQ multiplex PCR, and the TCRdb table lists in-frame clones only, not all of them. The table records 60,000 to 65,000 clones, over 75% of them present only once. Sequencing was carried out using blood. Every receptor here comes from a person between 18 and 75 years old in good health.

The chain links TRBV11-2 to TRBJ2-3; D gene ambiguous. From germline, CDR1 is SGHAT and CDR2 FQNNGV. Trimming pared 5 bases from V and 5 bases from J, leaving 5 bases between. This CDR3 contains 11 residues. The CDR3 DNA reads TGTGCCAGCAGCCGCCAAGATACGCAGTATTTT. It yields the protein CASSRQDTQYF. Filled out from reference TRBV11-2 and TRBJ2-3, the complete variable domain reads EAGVAQSPRYKIIEKRQSVAFWCNPISGHATLYWYQQILGQGPKLLIQFQNNGVVDDSQLPKDRFSAERLKGVDSTLKIQPAKLEDSAVYLCASSRQDTQYFGPGTRLTVL.

The rearrangement links TRBV15 to TRBJ2-7, with a tentative D call TRBD1 (6 bases). Between the trimmed V and J ends, which lost 1 base and 5 bases, there was a span of 12 bases. The CDR3 loop spans 14 amino acids. Looked up from germline, CDR1 is LNHNV and CDR2 is YYDKDF (reference sequence). The CDR3 loop is CATSRAVKGDEQYF. The CDR3 DNA sequence: TGTGCCACCAGCAGAGCCGTGAAGGGGGACGAGCAGTACTTC.

V is TRBV12-5 and J is TRBJ2-5; 11 bases fit TRBD2. With 6 bases clipped from V and 5 bases from J, the junction kept 14 bases outside the gene matches. CDR3 length equals 17 residues. CDR1 and CDR2 from the germline V gene are LGHNT and FRNRAP. The CDR3 sequence is CASGGYVTVAGGETQYF. CDR3 nucleotides: TGTGCTAGTGGCGGCTACGTAACGGTAGCGGGGGGGGAGACCCAGTACTTC.

The chain couples TRBV7-6 to TRBJ1-1, with D uncertain. Trimming pared 5 bases from V and 3 bases from J, leaving 13 bases between. From germline, CDR1 is SGHVS and CDR2 FNYEAQ. The CDR3 spans 14 residues. Written as DNA, the CDR3 is TGTGCCAGCAGCCCAGAGGGTTGGGACACTGAAGCTTTCTTT. It codes for CASSPEGWDTEAFF.

The chain couples TRBV29-1 to TRBJ1-2, with TRBD1 identical over 7 bases. Unmatched junction bases numbered 9, after V lost 6 bases and J lost 2 bases. Germline lookup yields CDR1 SQVTM and CDR2 ANQGSEA. This CDR3 has 14 residues. The CDR3 coding sequence is TGCAGCGTACCACCTGGGACAGACAACTATGGCTACACCTTC. It is translated as CSVPPGTDNYGYTF.

J is TRBJ2-3 and V is TRBV5-5, with TRBD2 identical over 7 bases. V lost 0 bases and J lost 3; bases outside the gene matches: 1. Germline CDR1 and CDR2: SGHKS and YYEKEE (reference sequence). There are 14 residues in the CDR3. DNA of the CDR3: TGTGCCAGCAGCTTGGGACTAGCAACAGATACGCAGTATTTT. It translates to CASSLGLATDTQYF.

This clone was seen only once. The chain uses TRBV5-1 and TRBJ2-1, with D maybe TRBD2 (5 bases). CDR3 length: 14 residues. Germline V gene lookup returns CDR1 SGHRS and CDR2 YFSETQ. Trimming pared 2 bases from V and 6 bases from J, leaving 12 bases between. CDR3 bases: TGCGCCAGCAGCTTCTCAGCGGAGGCCAATGAGCAGTTCTTC. Protein sequence: CASSFSAEANEQFF.

The rearrangement links TRBV19 to TRBJ1-1; D unresolved. CDR3 length equals 11 residues. CDR1 and CDR2 (germline): LNHDA, SQIVND (reference sequence). V gave up 8 bases and J gave up 4 bases, with 8 bases separating them. The CDR3 protein is CASSWGTEAFF. DNA for the CDR3: TGTGCCAGTTCATGGGGCACTGAAGCTTTCTTT.

V gene TRBV11-2 combines with J gene TRBJ2-4; D gene uncertain. The CDR3 runs to 16 residues. From germline, CDR1 is SGHAT and CDR2 FQNNGV. Trimming removed 2 bases at V and 0 bases at J, with 11 bases between. The DNA of the CDR3 is TGTGCCAGCAGCTTAAACGGGCAACTAGCCAAAAACATTCAGTACTTC. Encoded protein: CASSLNGQLAKNIQYF.

The chain combines TRBV12-5 with TRBJ2-5; perhaps TRBD2 as D (6 bases). Germline CDR1 is LGHNT and CDR2 is FRNRAP. The V and J ends lost 5 bases and 4 bases respectively, with 17 bases between them. The length of the CDR3 is 15 residues. The CDR3 DNA reads TGTGCTAGTGGTCCGGGAGACGTAATGGGAGAGACCCAGTACTTC. Its translation is CASGPGDVMGETQYF.

The chain links TRBV19 to TRBJ1-5, with D perhaps TRBD1 (6 bases). Germline V gene lookup returns CDR1 LNHDA and CDR2 SQIVND (reference sequence). The CDR3 sequence is 15 residues long. Trimming pared 4 bases from V and 2 bases from J, leaving 12 bases between. The CDR3 DNA is TGTGCCAGTAGTACACAGGGAAAGGGCAATCAGCCCCAGCATTTT. Its translation: CASSTQGKGNQPQHF.

The V and J genes are TRBV14 and TRBJ1-1; D gene ambiguous. The CDR3 is 14 amino acids. Germline-derived CDR1 and CDR2 are SGHDN and FVKESK. Trimming removed 3 bases at V and 1 base at J, with 9 bases between. The CDR3 sequence is CASSHSGPNTEAFF. CDR3 nucleotides: TGTGCCAGCAGCCATTCTGGGCCGAACACTGAAGCTTTCTTT. Complete variable domain (other parts from reference TRBV14 and TRBJ1-1): EAGVTQFPSHSVIEKGQTVTLRCDPISGHDNLYWYRRVMGKEIKFLLHFVKESKQDESGMPNNRFLAERTGGTYSTLKVQPAELEDSGVYFCASSHSGPNTEAFFGQGTRLTVV.

This clone has just one count. The rearrangement uses TRBV10-2 and TRBJ1-5; a possible D gene is TRBD1 (6 bases). CDR1 is WSHSY and CDR2 is SAAADI in the germline V gene. Trimming removed 7 bases from V and 4 bases from J, with 14 bases in between. The CDR3 length is 14 residues. The CDR3 here is CASTGGGGNQPQHF. CDR3 DNA: TGCGCCAGCACCGGCGGGGGCGGAAATCAGCCCCAGCATTTT.

The J gene is TRBJ1-4, the V gene TRBV7-6; D ambiguous. Trimming took 3 bases from V and 0 from J, leaving 2 bases between them. Germline values: CDR1 SGHVS, CDR2 FNYEAQ. CDR3 size: 13 residues. This chain's CDR3 is CASSLTTNEKLFF. The CDR3 DNA reads as TGTGCCAGCAGCTTGACAACTAATGAAAAACTGTTTTTT. Using reference TRBV7-6 and TRBJ1-4 for the parts outside the CDR3, the full variable domain is GAGVSQSPRYKVTKRGQDVALRCDPISGHVSLYWYRQALGQGPEFLTYFNYEAQQDKSGLPNDRFSAERPEGSISTLTIQRTEQRDSAMYRCASSLTTNEKLFFGSGTQLSVL.

Concerning this clone: This same CDR3 is encoded by further DNA sequences in the sample. The V call is TRBV6-1, the J call TRBJ1-1; 7 positions match TRBD1. The germline V gene encodes CDR1 MNHNS and CDR2 SASEGT. V was pared by 6 bases and J by 2 bases, with 3 bases of the junction left unmatched. This CDR3 region has 13 residues. The DNA of the CDR3 is TGTGCCAGCAGGCAGGGGGGCAACACTGAAGCTTTCTTT. Its translation is CASRQGGNTEAFF.

The V call is TRBV6-6, the J call TRBJ2-3; D is perhaps TRBD2 (6 bases). Trimming cost V 6 bases and J 4 bases, with 20 bases left between them. The CDR3 contains 16 residues. Germline V gene sequence: CDR1 MNHNY, CDR2 SVGAGI (reference sequence). CDR3 bases: TGTGCCAGCAGCCCCCAGGGCGGGGCTAGCTCAGATACGCAGTATTTT. This codes for CASSPQGGASSDTQYF.